This note documents a single T cell receptor beta chain sequence. Its target is unknown. Data came from immunoSEQ multiplex PCR; TCRdb stores just in-frame clones and leaves some out. The sample records roughly 25,000 clones, over 60% being singletons. This specimen comes from a study of OX40 agonist ivuxolimab in advanced cancers. Overall study: Of mixed ages from about 20 to 80 and averaging 60 years, the group was more than 65% male. Whole-study findings and limits: In the 0.1 to 3.0 mg/kg range, CD4+ and CD8+ blood T cells had expanded clonally by week 6.

Germline V lookup: CDR1 SNHLY, CDR2 FYNNEI. There are 15 residues in the CDR3. Trimming removed 8 bases at V and 3 bases at J, with 14 bases between. The V call is TRBV2, the J call TRBJ1-6, with D possibly matching TRBD1 (6 bases). The sample consisted of CD4+ or CD8+ T cells sorted from blood, taken in a trial of the OX40 agonist ivuxolimab. The clonotype was recovered from an adult with an advanced solid tumor such as melanoma, head and neck, liver or kidney cancer. The CDR3 is CASRPGALYNSPLHF. CDR3 nucleotides: TGTGCCAGCCGTCCAGGGGCCCTCTATAATTCACCCCTCCACTTT.